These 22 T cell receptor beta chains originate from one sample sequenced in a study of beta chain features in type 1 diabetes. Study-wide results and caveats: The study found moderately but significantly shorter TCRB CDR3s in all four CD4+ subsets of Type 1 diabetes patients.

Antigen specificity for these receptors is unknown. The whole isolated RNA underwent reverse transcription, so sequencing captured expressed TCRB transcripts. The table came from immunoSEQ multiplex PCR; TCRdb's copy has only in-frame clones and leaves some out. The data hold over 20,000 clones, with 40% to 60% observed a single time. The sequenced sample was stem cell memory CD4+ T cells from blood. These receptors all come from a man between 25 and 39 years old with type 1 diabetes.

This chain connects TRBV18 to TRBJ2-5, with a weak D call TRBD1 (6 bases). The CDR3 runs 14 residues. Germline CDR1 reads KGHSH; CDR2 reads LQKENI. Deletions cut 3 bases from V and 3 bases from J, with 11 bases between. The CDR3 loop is CASSPRSGEETQYF. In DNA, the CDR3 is TGTGCCAGCTCACCCCGCTCAGGGGAAGAGACCCAGTACTTC. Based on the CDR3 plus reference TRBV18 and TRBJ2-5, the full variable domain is NAGVMQNPRHLVRRRGQEARLRCSPMKGHSHVYWYRQLPEEGLKFMVYLQKENIIDESGMPKERFSAEFPKEGPSILRIQQVVRGDSAAYFCASSPRSGEETQYFGPGTRLLVL.

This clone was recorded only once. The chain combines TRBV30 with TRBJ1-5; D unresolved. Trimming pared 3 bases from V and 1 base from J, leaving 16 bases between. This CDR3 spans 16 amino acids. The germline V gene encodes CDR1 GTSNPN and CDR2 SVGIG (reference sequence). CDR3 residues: CAWSPYQYPSNQPQHF. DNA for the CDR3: TGTGCCTGGAGCCCATATCAGTATCCGAGCAATCAGCCCCAGCATTTT.

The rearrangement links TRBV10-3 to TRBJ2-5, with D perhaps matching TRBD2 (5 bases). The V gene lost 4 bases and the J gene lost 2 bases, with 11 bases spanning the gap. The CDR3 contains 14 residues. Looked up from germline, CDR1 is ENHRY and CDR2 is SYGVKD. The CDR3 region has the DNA TGTGCCATCAGTGTCCCGGGGAATCAAGAGACCCAGTACTTC. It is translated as CAISVPGNQETQYF.

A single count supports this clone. CDR3 DNA: TGTGCCAGCAGCCTGGGCCAGGGTACCTACAATGAGCAGTTCTTC. It specifies CASSLGQGTYNEQFF. The gene calls are TRBV7-9 and TRBJ2-1, with D perhaps matching TRBD1 (5 bases). Deletions cut 5 bases from V and 2 bases from J, with 13 bases between. CDR1 and CDR2 from the germline V gene are SEHNR and FQNEAQ (reference sequence). The CDR3 has 15 residues.

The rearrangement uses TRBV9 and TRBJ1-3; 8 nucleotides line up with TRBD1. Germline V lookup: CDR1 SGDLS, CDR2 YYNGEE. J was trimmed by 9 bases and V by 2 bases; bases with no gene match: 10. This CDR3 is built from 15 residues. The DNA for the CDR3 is TGTGCCAGCAGCGTGACCACAGGGGGAGAGACCACCATATATTTT. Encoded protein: CASSVTTGGETTIYF.

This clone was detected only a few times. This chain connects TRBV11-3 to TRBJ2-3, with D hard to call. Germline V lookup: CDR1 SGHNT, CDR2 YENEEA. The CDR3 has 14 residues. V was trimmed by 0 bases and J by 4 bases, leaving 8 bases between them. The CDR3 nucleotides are TGTGCCAGCAGCTTAGACGCGAACCCAGATACGCAGTATTTT. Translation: CASSLDANPDTQYF. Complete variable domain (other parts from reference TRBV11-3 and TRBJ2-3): EAGVVQSPRYKIIEKKQPVAFWCNPISGHNTLYWYLQNLGQGPELLIRYENEEAVDDSQLPKDRFSAERLKGVDSTLKIQPAELGDSAVYLCASSLDANPDTQYFGPGTRLTVL.

For the CDR3, the DNA is TGTGCCAGCTCACCTCTACTACTGACAGGGGGAAACACCATATATTTT. The encoded protein is CASSPLLLTGGNTIYF. The V and J genes are TRBV18 and TRBJ1-3; TRBD1 agrees at 7 bases. The CDR3 runs to 16 residues. Trimming removed 3 bases from V and 4 bases from J; junction bases left unmatched: 9. CDR1 and CDR2 from the germline V gene are KGHSH and LQKENI. The full variable domain, in which reference TRBV18 and TRBJ1-3 provide the parts outside the CDR3, is NAGVMQNPRHLVRRRGQEARLRCSPMKGHSHVYWYRQLPEEGLKFMVYLQKENIIDESGMPKERFSAEFPKEGPSILRIQQVVRGDSAAYFCASSPLLLTGGNTIYFGEGSWLTVV.

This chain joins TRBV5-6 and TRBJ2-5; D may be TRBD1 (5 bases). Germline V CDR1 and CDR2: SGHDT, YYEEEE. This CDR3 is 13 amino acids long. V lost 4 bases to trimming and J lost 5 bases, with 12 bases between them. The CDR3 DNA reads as TGTGCCAGCAGCGCGGCAGGGCGGGAGACCCAGTACTTC. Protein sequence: CASSAAGRETQYF.

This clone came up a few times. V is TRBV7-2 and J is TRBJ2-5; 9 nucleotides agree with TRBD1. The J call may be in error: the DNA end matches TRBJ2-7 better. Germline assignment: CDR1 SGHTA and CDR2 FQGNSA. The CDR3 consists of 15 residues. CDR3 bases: TGTGCCAGCAGCAGACGGGGACAGGGTTCCTACGAGCAGTACTTC. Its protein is CASSRRGQGSYEQYF.

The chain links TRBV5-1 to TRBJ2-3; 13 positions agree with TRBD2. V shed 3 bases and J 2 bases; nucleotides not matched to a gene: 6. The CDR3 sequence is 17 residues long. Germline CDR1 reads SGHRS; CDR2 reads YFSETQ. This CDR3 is CASSSRLAGGPTDTQYF. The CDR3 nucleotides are TGCGCCAGCAGCTCCCGACTAGCGGGGGGTCCCACAGATACGCAGTATTTT.

CDR3: CAWSVASRNGNTIYF. In DNA form, the CDR3 reads TGTGCCTGGAGTGTCGCAAGCAGGAACGGAAACACCATATATTTT. The J gene is TRBJ1-3, the V gene TRBV30; D uncertain. The V gene lost 0 bases and the J gene lost 4 bases, with 13 bases spanning the gap. This CDR3 comprises 15 residues. Per germline, CDR1 GTSNPN and CDR2 SVGIG (reference sequence).

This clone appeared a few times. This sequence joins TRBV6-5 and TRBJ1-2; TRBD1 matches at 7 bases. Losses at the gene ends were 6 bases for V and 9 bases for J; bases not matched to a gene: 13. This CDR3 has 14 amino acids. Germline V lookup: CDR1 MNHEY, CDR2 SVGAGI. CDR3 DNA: TGTGCCAGCAGGCGAACAGGGGCCGGCCTCAGCTACACCTTC. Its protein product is CASRRTGAGLSYTF.

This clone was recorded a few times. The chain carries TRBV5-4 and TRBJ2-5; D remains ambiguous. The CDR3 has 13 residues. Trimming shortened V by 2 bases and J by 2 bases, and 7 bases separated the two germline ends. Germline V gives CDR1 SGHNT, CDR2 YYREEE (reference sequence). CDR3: CASSLLSQETQYF. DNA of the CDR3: TGTGCCAGCAGCTTACTGTCACAAGAGACCCAGTACTTC.

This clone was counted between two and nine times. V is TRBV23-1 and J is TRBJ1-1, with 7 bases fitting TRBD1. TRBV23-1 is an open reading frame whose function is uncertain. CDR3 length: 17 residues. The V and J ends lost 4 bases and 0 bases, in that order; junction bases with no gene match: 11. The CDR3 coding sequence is TGCGCCAGCAGTCTCGGAAAGGGGGCCTCGATGAACACTGAAGCTTTCTTT. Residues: CASSLGKGASMNTEAFF.

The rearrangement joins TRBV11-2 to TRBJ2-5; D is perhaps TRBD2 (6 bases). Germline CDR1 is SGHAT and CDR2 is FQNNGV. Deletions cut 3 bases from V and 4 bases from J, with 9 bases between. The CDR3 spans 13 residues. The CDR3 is CASSFQGGETQYF. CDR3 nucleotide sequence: TGTGCCAGCAGCTTCCAGGGAGGAGAGACCCAGTACTTC. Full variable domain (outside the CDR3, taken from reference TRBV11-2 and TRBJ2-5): EAGVAQSPRYKIIEKRQSVAFWCNPISGHATLYWYQQILGQGPKLLIQFQNNGVVDDSQLPKDRFSAERLKGVDSTLKIQPAKLEDSAVYLCASSFQGGETQYFGPGTRLLVL.

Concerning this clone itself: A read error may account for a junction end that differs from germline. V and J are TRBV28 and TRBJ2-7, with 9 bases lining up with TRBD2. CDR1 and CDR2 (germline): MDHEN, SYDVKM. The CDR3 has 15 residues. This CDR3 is CVSSPLGAGGYEQYF. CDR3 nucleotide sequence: TGTGTCAGCAGTCCTTTGGGCGCGGGGGGGTACGAGCAGTACTTC. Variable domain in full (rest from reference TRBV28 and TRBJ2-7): DVKVTQSSRYLVKRTGEKVFLECVQDMDHENMFWYRQDPGLGLRLIYFSYDVKMKEKGDIPEGYSVSREKKERFSLILESASTNQTSMYLCVSSPLGAGGYEQYFGPGTRLTVT.

DNA of the CDR3: TGTGCCAGCAGCCCACTTCCCGGACAGGGTTACGAGCAGTACTTC. It codes for CASSPLPGQGYEQYF. The rearrangement uses TRBV5-6 and TRBJ2-7; 8 nucleotides agree with TRBD1. J gave up 4 bases and V 4 bases, and 10 bases lay outside the gene matches. CDR3 size: 15 residues. Germline CDR1 is SGHDT and CDR2 is YYEEEE.

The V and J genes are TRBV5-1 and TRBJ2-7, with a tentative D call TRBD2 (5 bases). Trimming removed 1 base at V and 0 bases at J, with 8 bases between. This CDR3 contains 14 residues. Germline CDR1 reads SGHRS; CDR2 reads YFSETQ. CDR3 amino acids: CASSLTSGSYEQYF. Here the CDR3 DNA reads TGCGCCAGCAGCTTGACGAGCGGCTCCTACGAGCAGTACTTC.

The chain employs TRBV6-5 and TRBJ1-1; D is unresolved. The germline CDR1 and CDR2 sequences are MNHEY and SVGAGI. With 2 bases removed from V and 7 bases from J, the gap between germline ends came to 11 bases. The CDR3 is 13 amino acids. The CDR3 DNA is TGTGCCAGCAGTTACACATTAGGGAGTGAAGCTTTCTTT. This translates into CASSYTLGSEAFF.

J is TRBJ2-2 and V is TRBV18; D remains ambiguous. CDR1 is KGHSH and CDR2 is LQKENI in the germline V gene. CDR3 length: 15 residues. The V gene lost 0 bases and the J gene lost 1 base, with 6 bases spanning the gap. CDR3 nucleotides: TGTGCCAGCTCACCACCCCTCGGGAACACCGGGGAGCTGTTTTTT. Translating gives CASSPPLGNTGELFF.

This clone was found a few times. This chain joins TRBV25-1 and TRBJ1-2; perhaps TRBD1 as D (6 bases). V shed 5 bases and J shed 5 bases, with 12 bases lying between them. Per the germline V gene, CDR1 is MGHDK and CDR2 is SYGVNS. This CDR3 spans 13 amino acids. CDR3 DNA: TGTGCCAGCAGTTCGACAGGAGAATATGGCTACACCTTC. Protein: CASSSTGEYGYTF.

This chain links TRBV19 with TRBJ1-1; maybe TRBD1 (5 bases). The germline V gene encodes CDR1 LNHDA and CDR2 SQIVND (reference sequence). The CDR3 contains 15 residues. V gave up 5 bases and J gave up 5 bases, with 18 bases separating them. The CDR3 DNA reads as TGTGCCAGTAGTCGTACCGGGCCGGGGGGGACTGAAGCTTTCTTT. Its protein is CASSRTGPGGTEAFF. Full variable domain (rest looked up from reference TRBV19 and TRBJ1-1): DGGITQSPKYLFRKEGQNVTLSCEQNLNHDAMYWYRQDPGQGLRLIYYSQIVNDFQKGDIAEGYSVSREKKESFPLTVTSAQKNPTAFYLCASSRTGPGGTEAFFGQGTRLTVV.